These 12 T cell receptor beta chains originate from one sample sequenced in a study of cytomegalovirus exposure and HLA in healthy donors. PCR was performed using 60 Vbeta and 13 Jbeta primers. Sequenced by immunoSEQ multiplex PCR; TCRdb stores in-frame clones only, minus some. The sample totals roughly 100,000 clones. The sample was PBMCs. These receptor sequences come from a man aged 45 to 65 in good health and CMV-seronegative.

CDR3 in DNA: TGTGCCAGCAGATTAAAAGGCGTGAGCGCCTACGAGCAGTACTTC. Protein product: CASRLKGVSAYEQYF. The chain carries TRBV28 and TRBJ2-7; D gene unclear. This CDR3 spans 15 amino acids. Trimming pared 6 bases from V and 2 bases from J, leaving 17 bases between. Looked up from germline, CDR1 is MDHEN and CDR2 is SYDVKM.

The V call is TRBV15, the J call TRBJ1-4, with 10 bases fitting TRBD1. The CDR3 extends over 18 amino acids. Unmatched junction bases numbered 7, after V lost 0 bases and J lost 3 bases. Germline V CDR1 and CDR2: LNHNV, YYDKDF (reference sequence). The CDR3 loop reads CATSRDQGQGKANEKLFF. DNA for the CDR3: TGTGCCACCAGCAGAGATCAGGGACAGGGGAAGGCTAATGAAAAACTGTTTTTT. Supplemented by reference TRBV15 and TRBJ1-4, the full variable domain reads DAMVIQNPRYQVTQFGKPVTLSCSQTLNHNVMYWYQQKSSQAPKLLFHYYDKDFNNEADTPDNFQSRRPNTSFCFLDIRSPGLGDTAMYLCATSRDQGQGKANEKLFFGSGTQLSVL.

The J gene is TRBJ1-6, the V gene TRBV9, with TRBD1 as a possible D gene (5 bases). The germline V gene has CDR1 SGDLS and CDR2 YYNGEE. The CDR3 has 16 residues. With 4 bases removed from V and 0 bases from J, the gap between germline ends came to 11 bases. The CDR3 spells CASSSGGSSYNSPLHF. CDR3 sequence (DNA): TGTGCCAGCAGCTCGGGGGGGAGCTCCTATAATTCACCCCTCCACTTT.

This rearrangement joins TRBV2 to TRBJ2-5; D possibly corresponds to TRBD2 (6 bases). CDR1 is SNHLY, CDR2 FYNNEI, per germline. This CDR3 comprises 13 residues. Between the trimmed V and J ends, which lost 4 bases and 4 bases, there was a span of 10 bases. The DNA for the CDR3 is TGTGCCAGCAGTGGCCAGACTAGAGAGACCCAGTACTTC. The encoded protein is CASSGQTRETQYF.

In DNA form, the CDR3 reads TGTGCCATCGCGTCCCCACCGGGACAGTCCTACAATGAGCAGTTCTTC. As protein: CAIASPPGQSYNEQFF. V is TRBV10-3 and J is TRBJ2-1; 7 nucleotides align to TRBD1. The CDR3 sequence is 16 residues long. Germline CDR1 is ENHRY and CDR2 is SYGVKD. V dropped 8 bases and J dropped 1; count of bases not matched to a gene: 11.

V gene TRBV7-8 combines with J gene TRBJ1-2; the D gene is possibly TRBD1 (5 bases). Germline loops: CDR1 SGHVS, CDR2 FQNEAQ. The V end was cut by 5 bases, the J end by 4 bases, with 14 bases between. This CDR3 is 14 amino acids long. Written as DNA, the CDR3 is TGTGCCAGCAGCGCCCAGAGGACACTCTATGGCTACACCTTC. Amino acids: CASSAQRTLYGYTF.

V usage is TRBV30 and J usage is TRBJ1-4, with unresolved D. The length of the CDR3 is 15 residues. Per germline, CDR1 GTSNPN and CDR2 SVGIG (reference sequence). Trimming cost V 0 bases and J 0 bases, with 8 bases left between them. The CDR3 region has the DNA TGTGCCTGGAGTGTCGTGCGGGCAACTAATGAAAAACTGTTTTTT. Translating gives CAWSVVRATNEKLFF.

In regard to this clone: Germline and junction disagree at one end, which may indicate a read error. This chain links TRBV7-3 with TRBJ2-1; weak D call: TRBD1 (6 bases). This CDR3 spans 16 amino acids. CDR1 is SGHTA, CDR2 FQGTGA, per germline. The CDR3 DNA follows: TGTGCCAGCAGCTTAGAGAAGGGGGTCTCATACAGTGAGCAGTTCTTC. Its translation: CASSLEKGVSYSEQFF. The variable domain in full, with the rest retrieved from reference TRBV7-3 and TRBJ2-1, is GAGVSQTPSNKVTEKGKYVELRCDPISGHTALYWYRQSLGQGPEFLIYFQGTGAADDSGLPNDRFFAVRPEGSVSTLKIQRTERGDSAVYLCASSLEKGVSYSEQFFGPGTRLTVL.

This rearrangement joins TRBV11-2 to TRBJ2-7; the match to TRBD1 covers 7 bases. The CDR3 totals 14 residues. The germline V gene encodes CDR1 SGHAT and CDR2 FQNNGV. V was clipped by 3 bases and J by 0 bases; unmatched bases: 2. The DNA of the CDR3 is TGTGCCAGCAGCTTCGGGACAGCCTCCTACGAGCAGTACTTC. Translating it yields CASSFGTASYEQYF.

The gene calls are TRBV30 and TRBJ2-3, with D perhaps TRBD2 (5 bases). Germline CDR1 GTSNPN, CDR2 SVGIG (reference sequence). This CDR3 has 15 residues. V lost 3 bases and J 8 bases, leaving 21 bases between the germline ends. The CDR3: CAWSPTQLGVGTQYF. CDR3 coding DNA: TGTGCCTGGAGCCCGACCCAACTAGGAGTTGGTACGCAGTATTTT. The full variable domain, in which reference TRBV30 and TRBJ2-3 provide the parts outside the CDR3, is SQTIHQWPATLVQPVGSPLSLECTVEGTSNPNLYWYRQAAGRGLQLLFYSVGIGQISSEVPQNLSASRPQDRQFILSSKKLLLSDSGFYLCAWSPTQLGVGTQYFGPGTRLTVL.

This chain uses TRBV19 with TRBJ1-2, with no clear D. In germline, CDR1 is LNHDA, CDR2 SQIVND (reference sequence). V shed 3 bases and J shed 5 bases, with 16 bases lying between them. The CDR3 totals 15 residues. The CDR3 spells CASSILQAKSYGYTF. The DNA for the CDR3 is TGTGCCAGTAGTATTCTCCAGGCGAAGAGTTATGGCTACACCTTC.

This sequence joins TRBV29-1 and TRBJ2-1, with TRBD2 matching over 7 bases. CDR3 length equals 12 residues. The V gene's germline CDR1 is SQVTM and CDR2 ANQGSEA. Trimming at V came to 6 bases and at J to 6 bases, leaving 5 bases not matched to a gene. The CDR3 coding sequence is TGCAGCGTAACCCGGGAGGTCAATGAGCAGTTCTTC. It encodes CSVTREVNEQFF.